This entry lists 12 T cell receptor beta chains sequenced from one sample in a study of T-cell memory formation after mild COVID-19. TCRdb itself ran the 5' RACE reads through MiXCR, one entry per CDR3 protein. Here the sample spans around 510,000 distinct CDR3 sequences, about 22% being singletons. Sequencing was carried out using PBMCs or a T cell subset sorted from them (not recorded which). Source of these receptors: an adult woman who had mild COVID-19 (a few samples of this study predate the infection). Cell type and time point are not known.

This clonotype has more than one count but fewer than ten. The chain recombines TRBV29-1 with TRBJ2-5; D not resolved. The CDR3 has 12 residues. Germline V lookup: CDR1 SQVTM, CDR2 ANQGSEA. V lost 5 bases and J lost 2, with 9 bases in between. CDR3 protein: CSVRPNQETQYF. CDR3 in DNA: TGCAGCGTTAGGCCAAATCAAGAGACCCAGTACTTC.

This clonotype has more than one count but fewer than ten. V is TRBV7-2 and J is TRBJ2-2; perhaps TRBD1 as D (5 bases). Germline CDR1 reads SGHTA; CDR2 reads FQGNSA. V dropped 5 bases and J dropped 2 bases, with 12 bases sitting between them. The CDR3 extends over 15 amino acids. The CDR3 DNA is TGTGCCAGCAGCAAGCAGGGTTTTAACACCGGGGAGCTGTTTTTT. Translating gives CASSKQGFNTGELFF.

The chain joins TRBV20-1 to TRBJ2-2, with D possibly TRBD2 on 5 matching bases. The V and J ends lost 0 bases and 3 bases respectively, with 11 bases between them. From germline, CDR1 is DFQATT and CDR2 SNEGSKA (reference sequence). CDR3 length: 15 residues. In DNA form, the CDR3 reads TGCAGTGCTAGAGATCGACGAGGGCACACCGGGGAGCTGTTTTTT. Its protein is CSARDRRGHTGELFF.

The chain recombines TRBV3-1 with TRBJ2-3; maybe TRBD2 (5 bases). Germline V gene lookup returns CDR1 LGHDT and CDR2 YNNKEL (reference sequence). V shed 2 bases and J shed 2 bases, with 8 bases lying between them. CDR3 length: 14 residues. The chain's CDR3 is CASSQPGITDTQYF. The CDR3 bases are TGTGCCAGCAGCCAACCGGGAATCACAGATACGCAGTATTTT.

There are a few counts of this clonotype. The V call is TRBV5-1, the J call TRBJ2-3, with 9 bases identical to TRBD2. The CDR3 length is 17 residues. Looked up from germline, CDR1 is SGHRS and CDR2 is YFSETQ. V lost 0 bases, J lost 1 base, and 6 bases stayed unmatched. Here the CDR3 reads CASSLGLRTSGTDTQYF. The CDR3, as DNA: TGCGCCAGCAGCTTGGGCCTTAGGACTAGCGGCACAGATACGCAGTATTTT. The variable domain in full, with the rest retrieved from reference TRBV5-1 and TRBJ2-3, is KAGVTQTPRYLIKTRGQQVTLSCSPISGHRSVSWYQQTPGQGLQFLFEYFSETQRNKGNFPGRFSGRQFSNSRSEMNVSTLELGDSALYLCASSLGLRTSGTDTQYFGPGTRLTVL.

The chain combines TRBV18 with TRBJ2-1; D is uncertain. CDR1 and CDR2 (germline): KGHSH, LQKENI. This CDR3 is built from 13 residues. Trimming took off 1 base at V and 2 bases at J, with 3 bases between the two ends. This CDR3 is CASSPQPYNEQFF. CDR3 nucleotides: TGTGCCAGCTCACCACAGCCCTACAATGAGCAGTTCTTC.

The chain couples TRBV13 to TRBJ2-1; TRBD2 aligns across 9 bases. The CDR3 totals 14 residues. V lost 6 bases and J lost 12; bases outside the gene matches: 12. Germline V lookup: CDR1 PRHDT, CDR2 FYEKMQ (reference sequence). This CDR3 is CASRHSGREVVQFF. CDR3 bases: TGTGCCAGCAGACATAGCGGGAGAGAAGTTGTGCAGTTCTTC.

The chain couples TRBV12-3 or TRBV12-4 to TRBJ1-1; TRBD1 might be the D (6 bases). The CDR3 extends over 14 amino acids. Deletions cut 4 bases from V and 5 bases from J, with 14 bases between. The CDR3: CASSSGSGVTEAFF. The CDR3 nucleotides are TGTGCCAGCAGTTCCGGATCAGGGGTTACTGAAGCTTTCTTT.

The chain links TRBV5-1 to TRBJ1-1; D not resolved. Trimming took 2 bases from V and 4 from J, leaving 12 bases between them. The CDR3 runs 14 residues. Looked up from germline, CDR1 is SGHRS and CDR2 is YFSETQ. The CDR3, as DNA: TGCGCCAGCAGCTTCGCCTCTTCGAGCACTGAAGCTTTCTTT. As protein: CASSFASSSTEAFF.

The rearrangement links TRBV7-9 to TRBJ1-2; a weak D match, TRBD1 (5 bases). Germline V gene lookup returns CDR1 SEHNR and CDR2 FQNEAQ (reference sequence). V was shortened by 1 base and J by 5 bases, with 8 bases between the two germline ends. This CDR3 contains 13 residues. The CDR3: CASSLDAGYGYTF. DNA for the CDR3: TGTGCCAGCAGCTTAGACGCAGGGTATGGCTACACCTTC. Together with reference TRBV7-9 and TRBJ1-2, the CDR3 gives the full variable domain: DTGVSQNPRHKITKRGQNVTFRCDPISEHNRLYWYRQTLGQGPEFLTYFQNEAQLEKSRLLSDRFSAERPKGSFSTLEIQRTEQGDSAMYLCASSLDAGYGYTFGSGTRLTVV.

CDR3 amino acids: CASSQAGNYGYTF. DNA of the CDR3: TGTGCCAGCAGCCAAGCGGGTAACTATGGCTACACCTTC. The chain joins TRBV3-1 to TRBJ1-2; D not certain. CDR1 and CDR2 (germline): LGHDT, YNNKEL (reference sequence). This CDR3 region has 13 residues. The V end was cut by 1 base, the J end by 1 base, with 4 bases between.

As DNA, the CDR3 is TGTGCCAGCAGCGTAAGCTGGGGGGCCCACGAGCAGTACTTC. It translates to CASSVSWGAHEQYF. The V and J genes are TRBV9 and TRBJ2-7; either TRBD1 or TRBD2 may fit D (6 bases each). CDR1 is SGDLS and CDR2 is YYNGEE in the germline V gene. V was cut by 1 base and J by 5 bases, with 13 bases left in between. The CDR3 runs to 14 residues.